This TCR beta chain comes out of a study of tissue T cells after allogeneic stem cell transplantation. Noted time point: mouse harvest day 7 after allogeneic transplant. Mouse grafts combined 10^7 T-cell-depleted bone marrow cells with 10^6 splenic CD5+ T cells. Comment on this clone: The gene names given are mouse names. Read coverage stops 1 residue before the CDR3 terminus; the germline J gene supplies the remainder.

Sequenced by immunoSEQ multiplex PCR; TCRdb stores in-frame clones only, minus some. Of about 10,000 clones in the sample, under 40% were seen once. V lost 6 bases, J lost 6 bases, and 8 bases lay in between. CDR1 and CDR2 (germline): KGHPV, FQNQEV (reference sequence). The CDR3 runs to 12 residues. The source material was skin. The chain couples TRBV26 to TRBJ1-4; TRBD1 might be the D (5 bases). The sequence was collected from a female BALB/c mouse given C57BL/6 T cells with graft-versus-host disease after an allogeneic hematopoietic cell transplant. The DNA read from the CDR3 is TGTGCCAGCAGCCGCAGGGACGAAAGATTATTT. Residues: CASSRRDERLF. The CDR3 in full is CASSRRDERLFF.